These 10 T cell receptor beta chains originate from one sample sequenced in a study of tumor and adjacent non-tumor tissue in lung cancer. The library came from three nested PCR rounds adapted from ARM-PCR protocols. TCRdb re-analysed the multiplex PCR reads in MiXCR, keeping a single row per CDR3 protein. The sample includes under 150,000 distinct CDR3 sequences, approximately 66% seen only once; the top ten take roughly 18%. No cell sorting was done before RNA was extracted from the tissue. The material sequenced was lung tumor tissue. The origin of the receptors is a man between 60 and 75 years old with small cell lung cancer.

The chain carries TRBV12-3 or TRBV12-4 and TRBJ2-7; 7 bases agree with TRBD2. V gave up 5 bases and J gave up 0 bases; unmatched junction bases: 4. The CDR3 length is 14 residues. CDR3 bases: TGTGCCAGCAGTCCGACTAGCAGCTCCTACGAGCAGTACTTC. It encodes CASSPTSSSYEQYF.

Comments on this clonotype: Relative to the germline gene, one junction end is altered; a read error may explain this. The chain recombines TRBV11-2 with TRBJ2-1; D is perhaps TRBD2 (6 bases). The V gene's germline CDR1 is SGHAT and CDR2 FQNNGV. The CDR3 runs to 14 residues. This chain's CDR3 is CASQKRRGDNEQFF. The CDR3 DNA sequence: TGCGCCAGCCAGAAACGGCGGGGCGACAATGAGCAGTTCTTC.

This clonotype was seen at least ten times. The chain links TRBV20-1 to TRBJ2-1; D remains ambiguous. CDR3 length: 11 residues. In germline, CDR1 is DFQATT, CDR2 SNEGSKA (reference sequence). The CDR3 is CSAGSYNEQFF. The DNA of the CDR3 is TGCAGCGCCGGGTCCTACAATGAGCAGTTCTTC.

This chain links TRBV6-6 with TRBJ2-1; perhaps TRBD2 as D (6 bases). Germline V gene sequence: CDR1 MNHNY, CDR2 SVGAGI (reference sequence). There are 14 residues in the CDR3. V was clipped by 4 bases and J by 12 bases, with 19 bases between them. Written as DNA, the CDR3 is TGTGCCAGCAGTTTAGCGAGAGCGGGCAGTGGGCAGTTCTTC. It translates to CASSLARAGSGQFF.

A word on this clonotype: A read error is possible here, since a much larger clone lies one base away. The J gene is TRBJ2-7, the V gene TRBV20-1; D gene unclear. V lost 0 bases to trimming and J lost 3 bases, with 15 bases between them. Germline assignment: CDR1 DFQATT and CDR2 SNEGSKA (reference sequence). The CDR3 sequence is 15 residues long. This CDR3 is CSARDGEADYYEQYF. The CDR3 DNA follows: TGCAGTGCTAGAGACGGAGAGGCAGATTACTACGAGCAGTACTTC.

This clonotype was observed once. One junction end disagrees with the germline gene, perhaps due to a read error. The V call is TRBV5-4, the J call TRBJ1-5; D unresolved. Looked up from germline, CDR1 is SGHNT and CDR2 is YYREEE (reference sequence). The CDR3 extends over 15 amino acids. CDR3 residues: CASSSAGSPNQAQHF. For the CDR3, the DNA is TGTGCCAGCAGCTCCGCGGGGTCCCCTAATCAGGCCCAGCATTTT.

This chain joins TRBV28 and TRBJ2-4; TRBD1 is a possible D gene (6 bases). V lost 6 bases, J lost 5 bases, and 23 bases lay in between. The CDR3 length is 17 residues. CDR1 and CDR2 (germline): MDHEN, SYDVKM. CDR3 in DNA: TGTGCCAGCAGCCCCAGGGGCCGGTTTGAGGATCAAAACATTCAGTACTTC. Translating gives CASSPRGRFEDQNIQYF.

To note about this clonotype: Its ends do not fully match the called genes, so a read error is possible. The chain recombines TRBV20-1 with TRBJ2-1; D not certain. Germline CDR1 reads DFQATT; CDR2 reads SNEGSKA (reference sequence). The length of the CDR3 is 14 residues. CDR3 in DNA: TGCAGTGCTGCGAGATGGACCTCCTACAGTGAGCAGTTCTTC. It codes for CSAARWTSYSEQFF.

This clonotype was seen only a few times. A single base separates this from a much larger clone, so it may be a read error. The CDR3 protein is CASSLPVTDTQYF. The CDR3 DNA reads TGTGCCAGCAGCTTGCCGGTCACAGATACGCAGTATTTT. The genes are TRBV11-2 and TRBJ2-3; D gene ambiguous. The germline V gene has CDR1 SGHAT and CDR2 FQNNGV. This CDR3 has 13 residues. V dropped 3 bases and J dropped 2 bases, with 6 bases sitting between them. Full variable domain (rest looked up from reference TRBV11-2 and TRBJ2-3): EAGVAQSPRYKIIEKRQSVAFWCNPISGHATLYWYQQILGQGPKLLIQFQNNGVVDDSQLPKDRFSAERLKGVDSTLKIQPAKLEDSAVYLCASSLPVTDTQYFGPGTRLTVL.

The chain uses TRBV5-8 and TRBJ2-1, with D unclear. CDR1 SGHTS and CDR2 YDEGEE come from the germline V gene. The ends were cut back, 4 bases at V and 8 bases at J, with 7 bases in the middle. The CDR3 covers 11 residues. In DNA form, the CDR3 reads TGTGCCAGCAGCCGCTTCTATGAGCAGTTCTTC. This codes for CASSRFYEQFF. The complete variable domain, with remaining parts taken from reference TRBV5-8 and TRBJ2-1, reads EAGVTQSPTHLIKTRGQQATLRCSPISGHTSVYWYQQALGLGLQFLLWYDEGEERNRGNFPPRFSGRQFPNYSSELNVNALELEDSALYLCASSRFYEQFFGPGTRLTVL.